The clone carrying this TCR beta chain was seen only a few times. CDR1 SGHTA and CDR2 FQGTGA come from the germline V gene. V shed 5 bases and J 1 base; nucleotides not matched to a gene: 9. The CDR3 contains 16 residues. TCRdb re-derived calls from the 5' RACE reads in MiXCR, one entry per CDR3 protein. Among 5,500 to 8,500 distinct CDR3 sequences listed, 50% were seen once. The chain links TRBV7-3 to TRBJ1-1; 8 bases map to TRBD1. The receptor was derived from a female donor with breast cancer. Sequencing was carried out using naive CD4+ T cells sorted from a lymph node. The subset denotes: naive CD4+ T cells, CD4+CD45RA+CD25-. Here the CDR3 DNA reads TGTGCCAGCAGCAAGTGGGTGCAGGGGGCGAACACTGAAGCTTTCTTT. Residues: CASSKWVQGANTEAFF.